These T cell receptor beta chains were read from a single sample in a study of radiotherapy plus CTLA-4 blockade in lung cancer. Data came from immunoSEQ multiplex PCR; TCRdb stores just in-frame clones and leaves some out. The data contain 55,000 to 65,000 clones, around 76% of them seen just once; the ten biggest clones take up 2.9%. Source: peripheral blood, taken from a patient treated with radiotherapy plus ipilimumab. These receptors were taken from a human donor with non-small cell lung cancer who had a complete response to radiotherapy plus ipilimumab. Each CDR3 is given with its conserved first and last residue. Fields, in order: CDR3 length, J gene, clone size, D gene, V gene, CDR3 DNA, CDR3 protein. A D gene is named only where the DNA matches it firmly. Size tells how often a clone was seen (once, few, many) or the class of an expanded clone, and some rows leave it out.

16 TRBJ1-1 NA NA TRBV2 TGTGCCAGCAGTGAAGGCTCCCGCTATCTGAACACTGAAGCTTTCTTT CASSEGSRYLNTEAFF
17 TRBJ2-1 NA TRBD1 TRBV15 TGTGCCACCAGCAGAGAATTGGCGGACAGGGGCATAAATGAGCAGTTCTTC CATSRELADRGINEQFF
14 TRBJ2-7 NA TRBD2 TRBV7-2 TGTGCCAGCAGCATGGGACTAGCCCTGGGCGAGCAGTACTTC CASSMGLALGEQYF
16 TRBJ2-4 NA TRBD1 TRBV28 TGTGCCAGCAGTCCTCCGGGACAGGGTCTAAGGAACATTCAGTACTTC CASSPPGQGLRNIQYF
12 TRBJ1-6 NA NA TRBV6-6 TGTGCCAGCAGTCCACGGAATTCACCCCTCCACTTT CASSPRNSPLHF
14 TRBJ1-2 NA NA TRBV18 TGTGCCAGCTCACGGGACTCTGCAACTCTTGGCTACACCTTC CASSRDSATLGYTF
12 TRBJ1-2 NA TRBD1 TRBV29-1 TGCAGCGCCGGATTACAGGGGGTTGGCTACACCTTC CSAGLQGVGYTF
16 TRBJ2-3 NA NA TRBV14 TGTGCCAGCAGCCAAGTGCGAAGGGGAAACACAGATACGCAGTATTTT CASSQVRRGNTDTQYF
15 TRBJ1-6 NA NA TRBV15 TGTGCCACCAGCAGAGGTCCAGGGTCTGGTTCACCCCTCCACTTT CATSRGPGSGSPLHF
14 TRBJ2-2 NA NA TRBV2 TGTGCCAGCAGGACAACAGGGAACACCGGGGAGCTGTTTTTT CASRTTGNTGELFF
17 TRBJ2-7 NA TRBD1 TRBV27 TGTGCCAGCAGTCAGAAACCGGGACAGGGCTACTCCTACGAGCAGTACTTC CASSQKPGQGYSYEQYF
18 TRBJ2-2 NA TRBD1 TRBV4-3 TGCGCCAGCAGCCAAGTCTCTCTGGACAGGGGGTACACCGGGGAGCTGTTTTTT CASSQVSLDRGYTGELFF
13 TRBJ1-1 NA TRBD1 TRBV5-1 TGCGCCAGCAGCTTTGGACAGGTCACTGAAGCTTTCTTT CASSFGQVTEAFF
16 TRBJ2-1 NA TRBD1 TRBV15 TGTGCCACCAGCAGAGATATGGGGACAGGGAACAATGAGCAGTTCTTC CATSRDMGTGNNEQFF
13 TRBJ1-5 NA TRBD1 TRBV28 TGTGCCAGCAGCCGGGACAGAAATCAGCCCCAGCATTTT CASSRDRNQPQHF
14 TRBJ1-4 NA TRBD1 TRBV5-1 TGCGCCAGCAGTTTGGGACAGCATAATGAAAAACTGTTTTTT CASSLGQHNEKLFF
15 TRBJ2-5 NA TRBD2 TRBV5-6 TGTGCCAGCAGCTTTTGGGCAGCGGGAGCGTTAACCCAGTACTTC CASSFWAAGALTQYF
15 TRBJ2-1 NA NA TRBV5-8 TGTGCCAGCAGCTTTAGCCGGAGCTCCTACAATGAGCAGTTCTTC CASSFSRSSYNEQFF
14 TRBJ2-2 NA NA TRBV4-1 TGCGCCAGCAGTAGGCAGGGGCAAACCGGGGAGCTGTTTTTT CASSRQGQTGELFF
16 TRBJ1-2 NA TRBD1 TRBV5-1 TGCGCCAGCAGCCCGACCGGGACAGGGGGACCCTATGGCTACACCTTC CASSPTGTGGPYGYTF
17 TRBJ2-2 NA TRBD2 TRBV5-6 TGTGCCAGCAGCCTCGCGGGACTAGCGGCTAACACCGGGGAGCTGTTTTTT CASSLAGLAANTGELFF
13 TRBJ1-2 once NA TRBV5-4 TGTGCCAGCAGCCGGGGGGGCACCTATGGCTACACCTTC CASSRGGTYGYTF
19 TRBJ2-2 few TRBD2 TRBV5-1 TGCGCCAGCAGCCCTAGACTCGGACTAGCAAACCCTCTTTCTGGGGAGCTGTTTTTT CASSPRLGLANPLSGELFF
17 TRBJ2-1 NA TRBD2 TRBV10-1 TGCGCCAGCAGTGAGTCGACTCAACTAGCGGGGGTGAATGAGCAGTTCTTC CASSESTQLAGVNEQFF
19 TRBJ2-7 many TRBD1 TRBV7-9 TGTGCCAGCAGCTCATCTTGGACAGGGTCGTCGGGAGACCTCTACGAGCAGTACTTC CASSSSWTGSSGDLYEQYF
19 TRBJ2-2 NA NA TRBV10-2 TGCGCCAGCAGTGAGTCGACGGGGACTGTATCCAGAAACACCGGGGAGCTGTTTTTT CASSESTGTVSRNTGELFF
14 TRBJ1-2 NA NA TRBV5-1 TGCGCCAGCAGCCTATCATTAGCTAACTATGGCTACACCTTC CASSLSLANYGYTF
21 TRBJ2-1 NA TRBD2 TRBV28 TGTGCCAGCAGTTTGAGCCCCTCGCGGACTAGCGGGAACTACTACTACAATGAGCAGTTCTTC CASSLSPSRTSGNYYYNEQFF
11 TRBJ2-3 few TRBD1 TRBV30 TGTGCCTGGGGACAGGCAGATACGCAGTATTTT CAWGQADTQYF
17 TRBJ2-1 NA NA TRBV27 TGTGCCAGCAGGATCCGATCTAGCGTAGGCTCCTACAATGAGCAGTTCTTC CASRIRSSVGSYNEQFF
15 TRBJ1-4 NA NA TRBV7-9 TGTGCCAGCAGCTTAGCGATAGGGAGTAATGAAAAACTGTTTTTT CASSLAIGSNEKLFF
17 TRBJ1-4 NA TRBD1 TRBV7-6 TGTGCCAGCAGCTTCCAGACAGGGGTCTTAACTAATGAAAAACTGTTTTTT CASSFQTGVLTNEKLFF
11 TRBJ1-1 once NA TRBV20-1 TGCCAGGCGGGGGGAAGCACTGAAGCTTTCTTT CQAGGSTEAFF
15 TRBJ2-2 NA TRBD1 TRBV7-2 TGTGCCAGCAGCACCCGGACAGGCAGGGGCGGGGAGCTGTTTTTT CASSTRTGRGGELFF
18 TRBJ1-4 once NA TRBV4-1 TGCGCCAGCAGCCAAGATCCGTCAGGGGCGGGGGTTGGAGAAAAACTGTTTTTT CASSQDPSGAGVGEKLFF
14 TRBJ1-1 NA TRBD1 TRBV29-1 TGCAGCGTTGAAGCGGGACAGCCGAACACTGAAGCTTTCTTT CSVEAGQPNTEAFF
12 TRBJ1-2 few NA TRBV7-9 TGTGCCAGCAGTTGGAGGGCGAGTGGCTACACCTTC CASSWRASGYTF
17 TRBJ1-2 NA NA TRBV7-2 TGTGCCAGCAGCTTAGTTGGAGGACTGGGTGTAAACTATGGCTACACCTTC CASSLVGGLGVNYGYTF
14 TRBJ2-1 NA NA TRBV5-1 TGCGCCAGCAGCTTGGGAGACACCAACAATGAGCAGTTCTTC CASSLGDTNNEQFF
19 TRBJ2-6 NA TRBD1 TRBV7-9 TGTGCCAGCAGCCTTAGGGGGGGACAGGGGGCATTCGGGGCCAACGTCCTGACTTTC CASSLRGGQGAFGANVLTF
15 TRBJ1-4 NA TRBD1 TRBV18 TGTGCCAGCTCACCCGGACAGGTCGGTGGTGAAAAACTGTTTTTT CASSPGQVGGEKLFF
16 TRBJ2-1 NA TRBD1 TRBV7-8 TGTGCCAGCAGCTCATACAGGGGCCGAGGGAACAATGAGCAGTTCTTC CASSSYRGRGNNEQFF
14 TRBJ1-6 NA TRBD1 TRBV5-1 TGCGCCAGCAGGGCCGGGACAGGTAATTCACCCCTCCACTTT CASRAGTGNSPLHF
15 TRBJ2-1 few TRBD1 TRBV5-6 TGTGCCAGCAGCTTGGGGACAGGGCCCTACAATGAGCAGTTCTTC CASSLGTGPYNEQFF
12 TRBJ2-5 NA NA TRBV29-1 TGCAGCGCCGGTGACAGGTTCCAGACCCAGTACTTC CSAGDRFQTQYF
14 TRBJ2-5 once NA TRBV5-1 TGCGCCAGCAGCTTTCAAAATAGCGGAGAGACCCAGTACTTC CASSFQNSGETQYF
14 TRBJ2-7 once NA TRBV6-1 TGTGCCAGCTCCACCCCAGGCCTGTTTTACGAGCAGTACTTC CASSTPGLFYEQYF
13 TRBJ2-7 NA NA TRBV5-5 TGTGCCAGCAGCTTGCCGGCGGGGAACGAGCAGTACTTC CASSLPAGNEQYF
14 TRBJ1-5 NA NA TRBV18 TGTGCCAGCTCAGAGACAGAGAATAATCAGCCCCAGCATTTT CASSETENNQPQHF
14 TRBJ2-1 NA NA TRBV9 TGTGCCAGCAGCGTAGCTACAGGAGACAATGAGCAGTTCTTC CASSVATGDNEQFF
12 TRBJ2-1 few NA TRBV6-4 TGTGCCAGCAGCCTAGTAGGTCATGAGCAGTTCTTC CASSLVGHEQFF
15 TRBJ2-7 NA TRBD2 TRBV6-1 TGTGCCAGCAGTTTCACTAGCGGGTACGACTACGAGCAGTACTTC CASSFTSGYDYEQYF
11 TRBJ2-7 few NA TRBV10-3 TGTGCCATCAGGGGACACTACGAGCAGTACTTC CAIRGHYEQYF
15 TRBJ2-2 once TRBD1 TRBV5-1 TGCGCCAGCGCGTGGACAGGGGGCGTTTCCGGGGAGCTGTTTTTT CASAWTGGVSGELFF
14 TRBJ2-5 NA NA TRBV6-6 TGTGCCAGCGCGATGGGGGGACCCCAAGAGACCCAGTACTTC CASAMGGPQETQYF